The 3 T cell receptor beta chains below come from one sample, sequenced in a study of blood T cells in healthy people across ages. A second PCR of about 7 to 11 cycles used a sample-barcoded 5' primer and a J-beta primer mix. Each CDR3 protein is one row after TCRdb ran MiXCR on the 5' RACE reads. This table holds around 2 million distinct CDR3 sequences, approximately 40% found once. The sample taken for sequencing was blood. The receptor source for this set is a human donor in good health.

CDR3 amino acids: CASSMGQYRYEQYF. The DNA for the CDR3 is TGTGCCAGCAGTATGGGACAATACCGCTACGAGCAGTACTTC. The gene calls are TRBV12-3 or TRBV12-4 and TRBJ2-7; D perhaps matches TRBD1 (6 bases). The ends were cut back, 5 bases at V and 3 bases at J, with 14 bases in the middle. This CDR3 comprises 14 residues.

The chain links TRBV27 to TRBJ1-5; perhaps TRBD1 as D (5 bases). Trimming took off 5 bases at V and 1 base at J, with 15 bases between the two ends. The CDR3 is made up of 16 amino acids. Per germline, CDR1 MNHEY and CDR2 SMNVEV (reference sequence). The CDR3 loop is CASSKLPGRSNQPQHF. DNA for the CDR3: TGTGCCAGCAGTAAACTACCGGGACGGAGCAATCAGCCCCAGCATTTT.

The chain is built from TRBV11-3 and TRBJ2-4; no firm D call. From germline, CDR1 is SGHNT and CDR2 YENEEA. CDR3 length: 14 residues. Trimming took off 1 base at V and 8 bases at J, with 12 bases between the two ends. The CDR3, as DNA: TGTGCCAGCAGCTTAGGGATCAATTGGGACATTCAGTACTTC. Protein sequence: CASSLGINWDIQYF. Full variable domain (outside the CDR3, taken from reference TRBV11-3 and TRBJ2-4): EAGVVQSPRYKIIEKKQPVAFWCNPISGHNTLYWYLQNLGQGPELLIRYENEEAVDDSQLPKDRFSAERLKGVDSTLKIQPAELGDSAVYLCASSLGINWDIQYFGAGTRLSVL.